Listed below are T cell receptor beta chains from one sample, sequenced in a study of blood T cell repertoires in COVID-19. Clones were read by immunoSEQ multiplex PCR, and TCRdb kept only the in-frame ones, dropping some. The profile shows just over 300,000 clones, roughly 86% of them singletons. The sample comprised peripheral blood. The origin of the receptors is a woman aged 30 to 39 with COVID-19, enrolled during active disease. Each CDR3 is given with its conserved first and last residue.

v_gene | CDR3aa
TRBV19 | CASSRQGPGYTF
TRBV2 | CASKAGSETQYF
TRBV6-5 | CASSPDRGETQYF
TRBV7-2 | CASSLGWGPPGYTF
TRBV10-2 | CASSSRGNEQFF
TRBV27 | CASSPSMGGPEAFF
TRBV5-6 | CASSPQGSYGYTF
TRBV9 | CASSVGSGMANEKLFF
TRBV30 | CAWSPARWAEAFF
TRBV7-8 | CASSLAVGGGASYNEQFF
TRBV6-5 | CASSLQGGAEAFF
TRBV6-1 | CASSESQRNTEAFF
TRBV2 | CASSEWATNPQETQYF
TRBV11-2 | CASSETTLDQPQHF
TRBV4-3 | CASSQAKLGSLLSGANVLTF
TRBV28 | CASSSGGTNTGELFF
TRBV18 | CASSPQTGGSTEAFF
TRBV9 | CASSPWGDRTYEQYF
TRBV4-1 | CASSQATISGGLSTDTQYF
TRBV18 | CASSPLEGNTEAFF
TRBV2 | CASSTGVSTDTQYF
TRBV11-3 | CASSQEQGAIGTEAFF
TRBV9 | CASSVGQVWGYTF
TRBV6-2/TRBV6-3 | CASSYSGSGTQYF
TRBV4-1 | CASSQDRPGTSGNTIYF
TRBV13 | CASRKWGMNTEAFF
TRBV29-1 | CSAWRTSQETQYF
TRBV9 | CASSPLLGGSGNTIYF
TRBV6-5 | CALDIMNTEAFF
TRBV13 | CASSLRGTNEDSPLHF
TRBV5-1 | CASRPRTWSTDTEAFF
TRBV6-5 | CASSRASGGPEQFF
TRBV5-4 | CASSLEGTGGRNEQFF
TRBV7-9 | CASSLFAGVSTGELFF
TRBV9 | CASSVSVNEKLFF
TRBV6-2/TRBV6-3 | CASSAAQGALGQPQHF
TRBV4-1 | CASSQERQGTDTQYF
TRBV9 | CASSIGQVLETQYF
TRBV6-5 | CASSRGSGNTIYF
TRBV7-9 | CASSRQSDQPQHF
TRBV7-9 | CASSLGTAINTGELFF
TRBV18 | CASSARGAGNQPQHF